Here is one TCR beta chain with its context. This record belongs to a study of CD8+ T cells in alopecia areata. As for the study in general: Treated patients swallowed 5 to 10 mg of oral tofacitinib twice daily.

Alopecia areata patients provided lesional scalp punch biopsies and peripheral blood, both collected for the study. The V gene's germline CDR1 is SGHRS and CDR2 YFSETQ. The V end lost 0 bases, the J end lost 3 bases, and 15 bases lay between the germline ends. The CDR3 has 16 residues. Reverse transcribed after extraction, RNA yielded cDNA as the sequencing template. Assay: immunoSEQ multiplex PCR; the TCRdb copy retains only in-frame clones and omits some. The table lists some 95,000 clones, 35% to 50% of them singletons, with almost 0.8% in the top ten. The chain has TRBV5-1 and TRBJ1-1; D is unclear. The material sequenced was CD4+ T cells sorted from blood. The sequence was collected from a human donor with alopecia areata. The CDR3 reads CASSLGSSARDTEAFF. For the CDR3, the DNA is TGCGCCAGCAGCTTGGGCTCCTCGGCGAGGGACACTGAAGCTTTCTTT.